Listed below are T cell receptor beta chains from one sample, sequenced in a study of cytomegalovirus exposure and HLA in healthy donors. The data were produced by immunoSEQ multiplex PCR, yet TCRdb's version contains in-frame clones alone and is incomplete. This sample has about 170,000 clones; just over 75% occur once, and the top ten carry just over 2%. The sequenced sample consisted of PBMCs. These receptor sequences come from a woman aged 25 to 45 in good health and CMV-seropositive. Each CDR3 is given with its conserved first and last residue. The D gene is left open where the match is weak. Size values are once, few and many counts, or a class for expanded clones, and some rows have none.

D: .; size: .; V: TRBV7-8; J: TRBJ1-2; DNA: TGTGCCAGCAGCTCCCGCGTGGGGGGCTATGGCTACACCTTC; CDR3: CASSSRVGGYGYTF
D: TRBD1; size: .; V: TRBV28; J: TRBJ2-7; DNA: TGTGCCAGCAGTGAAACTGGGACAGGGGGCGTCTCCTACGAGCAGTACTTC; CDR3: CASSETGTGGVSYEQYF
D: .; size: .; V: TRBV2; J: TRBJ1-6; DNA: TGTGCCAGCAGTGAACGAGGCAGCGATAATTCACCCCTCCACTTT; CDR3: CASSERGSDNSPLHF
D: .; size: .; V: TRBV5-4; J: TRBJ2-3; DNA: TGTGCCAGCACCGCGAGGGTATCTGGGTTCACAGATACGCAGTATTTT; CDR3: CASTARVSGFTDTQYF
D: .; size: .; V: TRBV27; J: TRBJ2-3; DNA: TGTGCCAGCAGTGCTCCAGGGTCAGATACGCAGTATTTT; CDR3: CASSAPGSDTQYF
D: TRBD1; size: .; V: TRBV6-1; J: TRBJ2-7; DNA: TGTGCCAGCAGTGGTAACAGGGGAACGACCTACGAGCAGTACTTC; CDR3: CASSGNRGTTYEQYF
D: TRBD1; size: .; V: TRBV7-8; J: TRBJ1-5; DNA: TGTGCCAGCAGCTACCGACAGGGGAGCAATCAGCCCCAGCATTTT; CDR3: CASSYRQGSNQPQHF
D: TRBD1; size: .; V: TRBV2; J: TRBJ2-7; DNA: TGTGCCAGCATAAGGGACAGGGGTTACGAGCAGTACTTC; CDR3: CASIRDRGYEQYF
D: TRBD1; size: .; V: TRBV9; J: TRBJ1-3; DNA: TGTGCCAGCAGCGGAGGGGGACAGGCTATCTCTGGAAACACCATATATTTT; CDR3: CASSGGGQAISGNTIYF
D: TRBD2; size: .; V: TRBV5-1; J: TRBJ2-3; DNA: TGCGCCAGCAGCCGCGAAAGCGGGGGATACACAGATACGCAGTATTTT; CDR3: CASSRESGGYTDTQYF
D: TRBD1; size: .; V: TRBV29-1; J: TRBJ1-2; DNA: TGCAGCGTTGAAGATGGGCAGGGGGCGAATGGCTACACCTTC; CDR3: CSVEDGQGANGYTF
D: TRBD2; size: .; V: TRBV7-9; J: TRBJ2-1; DNA: TGTGCCAGCAGCTCGCGGCTAGCGGGAGGCCCCTACAATGAGCAGTTCTTC; CDR3: CASSSRLAGGPYNEQFF
D: TRBD1; size: .; V: TRBV2; J: TRBJ1-6; DNA: TGTGCCAGCAGTCCCAGGACAGGGGTGGAAGGGGATTCACCCCTCCACTTT; CDR3: CASSPRTGVEGDSPLHF
D: .; size: few; V: TRBV6-5; J: TRBJ1-1; DNA: TGTGCCAGCAGCCCCTTACAGGGTTCTGAAGCTTTCTTT; CDR3: CASSPLQGSEAFF
D: TRBD1; size: few; V: TRBV5-1; J: TRBJ1-1; DNA: TGCGCCAGCAGCACCTGGGACAGGGGTACTGAAGCTTTCTTT; CDR3: CASSTWDRGTEAFF
D: .; size: .; V: TRBV5-1; J: TRBJ2-4; DNA: TGCGCCAGCAGCTTAGAGGGTGGAGGGGGCAAGGTATCTCAGTACTTC; CDR3: CASSLEGGGGKVSQYF